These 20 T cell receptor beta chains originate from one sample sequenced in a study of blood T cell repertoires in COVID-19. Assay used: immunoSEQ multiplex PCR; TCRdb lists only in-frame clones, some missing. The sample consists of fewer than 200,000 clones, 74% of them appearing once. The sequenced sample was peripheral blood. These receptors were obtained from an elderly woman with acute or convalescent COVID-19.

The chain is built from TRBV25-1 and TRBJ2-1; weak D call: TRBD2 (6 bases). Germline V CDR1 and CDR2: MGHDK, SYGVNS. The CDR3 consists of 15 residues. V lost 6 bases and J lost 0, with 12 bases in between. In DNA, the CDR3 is TGTGCCAGCAGCGCCCCCGGGAGCTCCTACAATGAGCAGTTCTTC. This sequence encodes CASSAPGSSYNEQFF. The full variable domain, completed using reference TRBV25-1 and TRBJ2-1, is EADIYQTPRYLVIGTGKKITLECSQTMGHDKMYWYQQDPGMELHLIHYSYGVNSTEKGDLSSESTVSRIRTEHFPLTLESARPSHTSQYLCASSAPGSSYNEQFFGPGTRLTVL.

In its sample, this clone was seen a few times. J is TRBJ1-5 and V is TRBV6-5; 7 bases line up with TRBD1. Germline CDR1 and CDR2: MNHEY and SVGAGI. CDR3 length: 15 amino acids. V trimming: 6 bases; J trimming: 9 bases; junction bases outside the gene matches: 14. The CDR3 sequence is CASRSGTVRGTPQHF. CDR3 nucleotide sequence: TGTGCCAGCAGATCCGGGACAGTCAGGGGGACGCCCCAGCATTTT.

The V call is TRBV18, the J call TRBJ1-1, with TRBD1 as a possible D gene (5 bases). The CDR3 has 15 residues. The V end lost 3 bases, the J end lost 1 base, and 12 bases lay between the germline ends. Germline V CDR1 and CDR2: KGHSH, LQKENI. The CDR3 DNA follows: TGTGCCAGCTCACCCTCGAGACAGCAGAACACTGAAGCTTTCTTT. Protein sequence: CASSPSRQQNTEAFF. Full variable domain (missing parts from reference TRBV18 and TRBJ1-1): NAGVMQNPRHLVRRRGQEARLRCSPMKGHSHVYWYRQLPEEGLKFMVYLQKENIIDESGMPKERFSAEFPKEGPSILRIQQVVRGDSAAYFCASSPSRQQNTEAFFGQGTRLTVV.

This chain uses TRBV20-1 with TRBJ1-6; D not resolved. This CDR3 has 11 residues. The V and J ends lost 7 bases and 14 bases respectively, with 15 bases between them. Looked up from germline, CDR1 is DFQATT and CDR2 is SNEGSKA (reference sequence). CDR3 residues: CSGYSFPSLHF. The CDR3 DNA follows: TGCAGTGGGTACTCATTCCCCTCCCTCCACTTT.

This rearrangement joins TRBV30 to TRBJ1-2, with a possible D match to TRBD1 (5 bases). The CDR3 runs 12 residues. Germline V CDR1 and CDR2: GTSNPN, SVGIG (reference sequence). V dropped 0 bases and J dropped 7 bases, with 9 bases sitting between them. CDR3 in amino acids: CAWSVAGFGYTF. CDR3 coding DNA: TGTGCCTGGAGTGTGGCAGGGTTTGGCTACACCTTC.

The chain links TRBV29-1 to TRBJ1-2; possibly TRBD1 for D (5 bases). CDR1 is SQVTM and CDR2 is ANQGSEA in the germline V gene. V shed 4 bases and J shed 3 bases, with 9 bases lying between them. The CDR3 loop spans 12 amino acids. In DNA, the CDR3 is TGCAGCGTTGGTGGACAAGACTATGGCTACACCTTC. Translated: CSVGGQDYGYTF.

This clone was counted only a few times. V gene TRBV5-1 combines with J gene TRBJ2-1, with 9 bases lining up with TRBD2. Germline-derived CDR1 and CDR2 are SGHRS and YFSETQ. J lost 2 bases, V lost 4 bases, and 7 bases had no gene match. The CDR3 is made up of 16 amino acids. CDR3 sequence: CASSPWASGAYNEQFF. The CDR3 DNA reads TGCGCCAGCAGCCCATGGGCTAGCGGGGCCTACAATGAGCAGTTCTTC.

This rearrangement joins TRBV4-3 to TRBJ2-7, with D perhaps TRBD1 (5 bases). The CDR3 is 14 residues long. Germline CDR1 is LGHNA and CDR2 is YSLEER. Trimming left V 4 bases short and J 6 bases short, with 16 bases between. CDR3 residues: CASSLAAGFGEQYF. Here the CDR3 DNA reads TGCGCCAGCAGCCTCGCGGCAGGGTTCGGCGAGCAGTACTTC.

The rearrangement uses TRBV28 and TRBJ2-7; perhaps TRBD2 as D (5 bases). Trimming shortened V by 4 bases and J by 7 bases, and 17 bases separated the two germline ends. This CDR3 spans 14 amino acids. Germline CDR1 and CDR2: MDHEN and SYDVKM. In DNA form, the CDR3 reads TGTGCCAGCAGTTCCGTCTTGCGGCGGAGGGAGCAGTACTTC. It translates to CASSSVLRRREQYF.

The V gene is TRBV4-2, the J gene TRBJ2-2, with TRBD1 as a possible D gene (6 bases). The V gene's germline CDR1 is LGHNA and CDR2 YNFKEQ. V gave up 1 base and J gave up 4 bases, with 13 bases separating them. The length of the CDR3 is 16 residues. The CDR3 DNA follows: TGTGCCAGCAGCCAAGTTTTGGGGGCGGGCACCGGGGAGCTGTTTTTT. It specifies CASSQVLGAGTGELFF.

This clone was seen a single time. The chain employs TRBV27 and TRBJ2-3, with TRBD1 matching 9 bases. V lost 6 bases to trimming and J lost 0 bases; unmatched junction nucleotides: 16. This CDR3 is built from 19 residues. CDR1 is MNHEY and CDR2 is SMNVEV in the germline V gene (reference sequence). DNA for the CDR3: TGTGCCAGCAGGCAAAGGTGGGACAGGGACCGGTTAAGCACAGATACGCAGTATTTT. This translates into CASRQRWDRDRLSTDTQYF.

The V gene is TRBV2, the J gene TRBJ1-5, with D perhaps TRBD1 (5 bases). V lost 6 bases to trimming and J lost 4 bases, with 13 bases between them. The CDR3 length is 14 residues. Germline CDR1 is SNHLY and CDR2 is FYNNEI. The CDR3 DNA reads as TGTGCCAGCAGGAAAGACGGGGGAAATCAGCCCCAGCATTTT. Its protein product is CASRKDGGNQPQHF. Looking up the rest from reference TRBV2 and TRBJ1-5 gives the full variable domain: EPEVTQTPSHQVTQMGQEVILRCVPISNHLYFYWYRQILGQKVEFLVSFYNNEISEKSEIFDDQFSVERPDGSNFTLKIRSTKLEDSAMYFCASRKDGGNQPQHFGDGTRLSIL.

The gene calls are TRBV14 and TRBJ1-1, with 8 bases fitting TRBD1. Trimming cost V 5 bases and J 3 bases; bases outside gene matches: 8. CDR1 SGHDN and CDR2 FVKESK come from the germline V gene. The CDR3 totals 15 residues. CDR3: CASSIRGLGDTEAFF. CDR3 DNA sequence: TGTGCCAGCAGCATCAGGGGGCTCGGTGACACTGAAGCTTTCTTT.

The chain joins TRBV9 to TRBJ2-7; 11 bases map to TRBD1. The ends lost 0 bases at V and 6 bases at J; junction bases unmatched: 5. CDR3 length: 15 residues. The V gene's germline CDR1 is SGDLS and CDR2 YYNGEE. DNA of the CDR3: TGTGCCAGCAGCGTAGGGGCCGGGACAGGGGGCGAGCAGTACTTC. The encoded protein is CASSVGAGTGGEQYF.

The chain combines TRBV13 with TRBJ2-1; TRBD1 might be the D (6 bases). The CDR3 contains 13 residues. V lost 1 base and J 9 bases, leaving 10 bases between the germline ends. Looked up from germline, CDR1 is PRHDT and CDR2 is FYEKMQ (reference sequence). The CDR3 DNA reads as TGTGCCAGCAGCTTAGACAGGGTACCTGAGCAGTTCTTC. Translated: CASSLDRVPEQFF.

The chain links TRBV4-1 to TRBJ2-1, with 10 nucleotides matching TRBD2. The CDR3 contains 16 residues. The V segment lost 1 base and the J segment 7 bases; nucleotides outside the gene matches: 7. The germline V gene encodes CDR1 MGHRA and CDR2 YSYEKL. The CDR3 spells CASSQGEGLAWNEQFF. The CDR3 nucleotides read TGCGCCAGCAGCCAAGGGGAGGGACTAGCGTGGAATGAGCAGTTCTTC.

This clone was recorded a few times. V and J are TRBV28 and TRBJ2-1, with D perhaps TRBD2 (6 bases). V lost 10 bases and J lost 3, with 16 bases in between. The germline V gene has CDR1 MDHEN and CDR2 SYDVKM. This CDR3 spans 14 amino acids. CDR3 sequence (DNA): TGTGCCACCGGATTTGCGGGAAACTACAATGAGCAGTTCTTC. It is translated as CATGFAGNYNEQFF.

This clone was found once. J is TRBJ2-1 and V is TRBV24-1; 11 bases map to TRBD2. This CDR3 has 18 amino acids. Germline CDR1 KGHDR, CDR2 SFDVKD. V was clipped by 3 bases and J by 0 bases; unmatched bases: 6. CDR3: CATSDPTSGGISYNEQFF. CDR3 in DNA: TGTGCCACCAGTGATCCCACTAGCGGGGGCATCTCCTACAATGAGCAGTTCTTC.

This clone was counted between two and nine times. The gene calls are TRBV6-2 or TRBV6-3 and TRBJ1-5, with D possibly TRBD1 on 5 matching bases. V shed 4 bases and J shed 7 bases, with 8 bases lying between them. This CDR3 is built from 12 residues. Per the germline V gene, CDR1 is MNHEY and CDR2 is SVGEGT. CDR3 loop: CASSFGGQPQHF. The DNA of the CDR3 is TGTGCCAGCAGTTTTGGGGGGCAGCCCCAGCATTTT.

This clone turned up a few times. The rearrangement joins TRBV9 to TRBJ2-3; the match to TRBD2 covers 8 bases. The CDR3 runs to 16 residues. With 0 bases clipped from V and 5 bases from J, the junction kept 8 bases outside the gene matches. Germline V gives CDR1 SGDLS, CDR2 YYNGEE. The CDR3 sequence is CASSVGLAGWQDTQYF. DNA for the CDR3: TGTGCCAGCAGCGTAGGATTAGCGGGATGGCAAGATACGCAGTATTTT.